This passage covers 13 T cell receptor beta chains from one sample sequenced in a study of blood T cell repertoires in COVID-19. Clones were sequenced by immunoSEQ multiplex PCR, and TCRdb holds only the in-frame ones, with some missing. The sample has 160,000 or so clones, about four fifths seen once. Sequenced: peripheral blood. Receptors were obtained from a man aged 55 to 70 with active or convalescent COVID-19.

The rearrangement links TRBV7-2 to TRBJ2-3; 11 bases align to TRBD1. J lost 6 bases, V lost 0 bases, and 8 bases had no gene match. The length of the CDR3 is 17 residues. Germline V CDR1 and CDR2: SGHTA, FQGNSA. CDR3 amino acids: CASSLATTRDRGDTQYF. CDR3 in DNA: TGTGCCAGCAGCTTAGCGACCACCAGGGACAGGGGGGATACGCAGTATTTT.

The gene calls are TRBV20-1 and TRBJ2-1; tentative D call: TRBD2 (5 bases). Looked up from germline, CDR1 is DFQATT and CDR2 is SNEGSKA (reference sequence). Trimming shortened V by 6 bases and J by 9 bases, and 12 bases separated the two germline ends. The CDR3 loop spans 11 amino acids. The CDR3 loop is CSAWTVSEQFF. The CDR3 DNA is TGCAGTGCCTGGACTGTAAGTGAGCAGTTCTTC.

V and J are TRBV28 and TRBJ1-1, with TRBD1 matching 7 bases. The CDR3 sequence is 13 residues long. V was pared by 10 bases and J by 2 bases, with 7 bases of the junction left unmatched. Germline CDR1 and CDR2: MDHEN and SYDVKM. CDR3 sequence (DNA): TGTGCCACCGCGGGACAGCTAAACACTGAAGCTTTCTTT. This sequence encodes CATAGQLNTEAFF. The variable domain in full, with the rest retrieved from reference TRBV28 and TRBJ1-1, is DVKVTQSSRYLVKRTGEKVFLECVQDMDHENMFWYRQDPGLGLRLIYFSYDVKMKEKGDIPEGYSVSREKKERFSLILESASTNQTSMYLCATAGQLNTEAFFGQGTRLTVV.

This sequence joins TRBV18 and TRBJ2-5; 9 nucleotides agree with TRBD2. The CDR3 is 15 residues long. Germline V lookup: CDR1 KGHSH, CDR2 LQKENI. The V and J ends lost 0 bases and 3 bases, in that order; junction bases with no gene match: 2. CDR3 protein: CASSPPTSGKETQYF. CDR3 coding DNA: TGTGCCAGCTCACCACCGACTAGCGGCAAAGAGACCCAGTACTTC.

V usage is TRBV2 and J usage is TRBJ1-5; D is possibly TRBD1 (5 bases). The CDR3 is 14 residues long. CDR1 and CDR2 from the germline V gene are SNHLY and FYNNEI. With 1 base removed from V and 8 bases from J, the gap between germline ends came to 12 bases. The CDR3 DNA reads as TGTGCCAGCAGTGAAGTGCGGGGGAGGGAGCCCCAGCATTTT. Translated: CASSEVRGREPQHF.

The chain is built from TRBV15 and TRBJ2-3; 8 positions agree with TRBD2. The V segment lost 0 bases and the J segment 8 bases; nucleotides outside the gene matches: 10. Germline V gene lookup returns CDR1 LNHNV and CDR2 YYDKDF (reference sequence). The CDR3 sequence is 16 residues long. The CDR3 sequence is CATSRELAGVQGTQYF. The CDR3 nucleotides are TGTGCCACCAGCAGAGAGCTAGCGGGCGTTCAGGGTACGCAGTATTTT.

CDR3 sequence (DNA): TGTGCCAGCAGCCTTATCGGGACAGGGGCGGATGAGCAGTTCTTC. Translation: CASSLIGTGADEQFF. The V gene is TRBV3-1 (or the pseudogene TRBV3-2), the J gene TRBJ2-1, with TRBD1 identical over 10 bases. CDR1 and CDR2 (germline): LGHDT, YNNKEL (reference sequence). The J segment lost 8 bases and the V segment lost 4 bases, leaving 8 bases of the junction unmatched. This CDR3 contains 15 residues.

The chain recombines TRBV7-2 with TRBJ1-6, with D perhaps matching TRBD1 (6 bases). CDR1 is SGHTA, CDR2 FQGNSA, per germline. The germline V and J ends were trimmed by 6 bases and 8 bases, with 14 bases remaining between them. The CDR3 covers 14 residues. As DNA, the CDR3 is TGTGCCAGCAGTCAAATCAGGGGATATTCACCCCTCCACTTT. It encodes CASSQIRGYSPLHF.

The rearrangement joins TRBV29-1 to TRBJ1-2, with TRBD1 identical over 8 bases. The CDR3 consists of 12 residues. V gave up 5 bases and J gave up 8 bases; unmatched junction bases: 7. The germline V gene encodes CDR1 SQVTM and CDR2 ANQGSEA. CDR3 in DNA: TGCAGCGTTCCCCTTTCAGGGGGCGGCTACACCTTC. This sequence encodes CSVPLSGGGYTF.

The chain is built from TRBV25-1 and TRBJ1-2; TRBD1 aligns across 8 bases. V shed 3 bases and J 8 bases; nucleotides not matched to a gene: 14. Germline V gene sequence: CDR1 MGHDK, CDR2 SYGVNS. CDR3 size: 16 residues. In DNA form, the CDR3 reads TGTGCCAGCAGTGACCCCGGGACGGACAGGGCCGGAGGCTACACCTTC. It yields the protein CASSDPGTDRAGGYTF.

The rearrangement joins TRBV19 to TRBJ1-6, with D unclear. CDR3 size: 12 residues. CDR1 LNHDA and CDR2 SQIVND come from the germline V gene (reference sequence). Trimming took 4 bases from V and 9 from J, leaving 7 bases between them. The CDR3 is CASSTRISPLHF. The CDR3 nucleotides are TGTGCCAGTAGTACCAGGATTTCACCCCTCCACTTT.

J is TRBJ2-7 and V is TRBV5-1; 8 bases agree with TRBD2. The germline CDR1 and CDR2 sequences are SGHRS and YFSETQ. V lost 3 bases to trimming and J lost 6 bases; unmatched junction nucleotides: 14. The CDR3 consists of 16 residues. The CDR3 DNA follows: TGCGCCAGCAGCTCAATTGTCGGACTAGCAGGAGCCGAGCAGTACTTC. This encodes CASSSIVGLAGAEQYF.

The count of this clone is one. CDR3 in DNA: TGTGCCATCACCTCCCAGGGACTCTCAGACAATGAGCAGTTCTTC. Protein: CAITSQGLSDNEQFF. The chain links TRBV10-3 to TRBJ2-1; the D gene is possibly TRBD2 (6 bases). Trimming left V 7 bases short and J 5 bases short, with 18 bases between. CDR3 size: 15 residues. Looked up from germline, CDR1 is ENHRY and CDR2 is SYGVKD.